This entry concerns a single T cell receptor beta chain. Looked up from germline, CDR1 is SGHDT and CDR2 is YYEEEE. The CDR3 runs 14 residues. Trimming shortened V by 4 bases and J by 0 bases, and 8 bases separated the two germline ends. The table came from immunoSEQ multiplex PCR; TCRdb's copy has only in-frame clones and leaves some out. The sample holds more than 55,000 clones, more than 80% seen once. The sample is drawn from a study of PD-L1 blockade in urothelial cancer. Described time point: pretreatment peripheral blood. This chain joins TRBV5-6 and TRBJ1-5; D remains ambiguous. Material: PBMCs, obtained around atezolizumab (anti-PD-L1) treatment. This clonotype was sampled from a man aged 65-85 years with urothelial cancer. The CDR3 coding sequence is TGTGCCAGCAGCCTATCATATAGCAATCAGCCCCAGCATTTT. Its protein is CASSLSYSNQPQHF.